The next 21 T cell receptor beta chains were all read from a single sample in a study of shared clonotypes between healthy human individuals. CD45RO-negative cells were positively selected for CCR7, leaving out terminally differentiated effector memory CD45RA+ cells. TCRdb's table, derived via immunoSEQ multiplex PCR, lists solely in-frame clones and lacks some. The sample lists roughly 2 million clones, approximately 94% seen once, with about 1.1% in the top ten. Source material: naive CD8+ T cells sorted from blood. The receptors here all came from a young man in good health.

The chain recombines TRBV28 with TRBJ2-3; 9 bases fit TRBD1. This CDR3 is built from 17 residues. The germline V gene encodes CDR1 MDHEN and CDR2 SYDVKM. V gave up 8 bases and J gave up 1 base; unmatched junction bases: 13. The CDR3 is CASHPLGQGIRTDTQYF. The CDR3, as DNA: TGTGCCAGCCACCCCCTGGGACAGGGAATACGCACAGATACGCAGTATTTT.

This clone was seen a single time. This sample includes further DNA sequences coding for the same CDR3. The genes are TRBV5-1 and TRBJ2-7; weak D call: TRBD2 (6 bases). The length of the CDR3 is 14 residues. CDR1 and CDR2 from the germline V gene are SGHRS and YFSETQ. Trimming cost V 0 bases and J 2 bases, with 9 bases left between them. The CDR3 sequence: CASSLGPGAYEQYF. The DNA of the CDR3 is TGCGCCAGCAGCTTGGGGCCGGGGGCCTACGAGCAGTACTTC.

J is TRBJ1-1 and V is TRBV5-4; possible D gene TRBD1, 5 bases. V was clipped by 2 bases and J by 4 bases, with 12 bases between them. The CDR3 contains 14 residues. From germline, CDR1 is SGHNT and CDR2 YYREEE (reference sequence). The CDR3 loop is CASSFVGAGTEAFF. CDR3 in DNA: TGTGCCAGCAGCTTCGTCGGGGCCGGCACTGAAGCTTTCTTT.

The chain combines TRBV11-2 with TRBJ2-7; 10 bases agree with TRBD1. V lost 5 bases, J lost 0 bases, and 4 bases stayed unmatched. This CDR3 is 15 amino acids long. Germline CDR1 reads SGHAT; CDR2 reads FQNNGV. The CDR3 DNA reads TGTGCCAGCAGCCGACAGGGGGCGGGCTCCTACGAGCAGTACTTC. It codes for CASSRQGAGSYEQYF.

V gene TRBV6-5 combines with J gene TRBJ2-1, with D maybe TRBD1 (6 bases). The ends were cut back, 2 bases at V and 8 bases at J, with 13 bases in the middle. CDR3 length: 14 residues. Germline V gives CDR1 MNHEY, CDR2 SVGAGI. The CDR3 region is CASSYLSGVDEQFF. CDR3 nucleotides: TGTGCCAGCAGTTACCTCTCAGGGGTGGATGAGCAGTTCTTC.

For this clone: Other DNA sequences within the sample encode an identical CDR3. V is TRBV9 and J is TRBJ2-7, with no clear D. V lost 0 bases and J 0 bases, leaving 4 bases between the germline ends. The length of the CDR3 is 13 residues. Germline CDR1 reads SGDLS; CDR2 reads YYNGEE. The chain's CDR3 is CASSVGDSYEQYF. The CDR3 DNA reads as TGTGCCAGCAGCGTAGGGGACTCCTACGAGCAGTACTTC.

In its sample, this clone was seen once. The CDR3 DNA sequence: TGCGCCAGCATCTCAGAGGGGGACGAGCAGTACTTC. Protein product: CASISEGDEQYF. The chain combines TRBV5-1 with TRBJ2-7, with TRBD1 as a possible D gene (6 bases). Trimming removed 6 bases from V and 5 bases from J, with 12 bases in between. CDR1 and CDR2 (germline): SGHRS, YFSETQ. The CDR3 consists of 12 residues.

The J gene is TRBJ1-5, the V gene TRBV27; TRBD1 aligns across 9 bases. The V gene end was trimmed by 7 bases and the J gene end by 0 bases; junction bases not matched to a gene: 4. Germline CDR1 reads MNHEY; CDR2 reads SMNVEV (reference sequence). The CDR3 runs 15 residues. CDR3 bases: TGTGCCAGCAACGGACAGGGGTATAGCAATCAGCCCCAGCATTTT. Translation gives CASNGQGYSNQPQHF.

V is TRBV18 and J is TRBJ1-4; D gene uncertain. The V end was cut by 2 bases, the J end by 0 bases, with 4 bases between. Germline CDR1 reads KGHSH; CDR2 reads LQKENI. This CDR3 region has 14 residues. Written as DNA, the CDR3 is TGTGCCAGCTCACCAATGGCAACTAATGAAAAACTGTTTTTT. Translating it yields CASSPMATNEKLFF.

CDR3 coding DNA: TGTGCCATCAGTGAGGGAGCCGGGACAGGTTCCTACGAGCAGTACTTC. This translates into CAISEGAGTGSYEQYF. The rearrangement links TRBV10-3 to TRBJ2-7; 8 positions match TRBD1. Trimming took 2 bases from V and 1 from J; bases not matched to a gene: 7. CDR3 length: 16 amino acids. The germline CDR1 and CDR2 sequences are ENHRY and SYGVKD.

As regards this clone: The same CDR3 is also encoded by other DNA sequences in this sample. V usage is TRBV5-4 and J usage is TRBJ2-3; no clear D gene. The V gene's germline CDR1 is SGHNT and CDR2 YYREEE (reference sequence). Trimming removed 2 bases at V and 4 bases at J, with 8 bases between. This CDR3 spans 13 amino acids. The CDR3 nucleotides are TGTGCCAGCAGCTTTTCGGGCGCAGATACGCAGTATTTT. Translation gives CASSFSGADTQYF.

V gene TRBV6-5 combines with J gene TRBJ2-5; TRBD1 agrees at 8 bases. The CDR3 is made up of 15 amino acids. From germline, CDR1 is MNHEY and CDR2 SVGAGI. The V and J ends lost 2 bases and 5 bases, in that order; junction bases with no gene match: 7. The CDR3 sequence is CASSYADRVAETQYF. Written as DNA, the CDR3 is TGTGCCAGCAGTTACGCGGACAGGGTGGCGGAGACCCAGTACTTC.

Regarding this clone: Other DNA sequences in the sample encode the same CDR3. The chain joins TRBV9 to TRBJ2-1; TRBD1 matches 11 bases. This CDR3 has 15 amino acids. The germline gives CDR1 SGDLS, CDR2 YYNGEE. J lost 4 bases, V lost 2 bases, and 2 bases had no gene match. For the CDR3, the DNA is TGTGCCAGCAGCGTGGACAGGGGGCCTTACAATGAGCAGTTCTTC. Encoded protein: CASSVDRGPYNEQFF.

The sample holds one count of this clone. The chain links TRBV9 to TRBJ2-6; D unclear. Germline V gene lookup returns CDR1 SGDLS and CDR2 YYNGEE. V dropped 1 base and J dropped 0 bases, with 11 bases sitting between them. This CDR3 is built from 17 residues. The CDR3 reads CASSVHLIRSGANVLTF. CDR3 coding DNA: TGTGCCAGCAGCGTACATCTAATACGCTCTGGGGCCAACGTCCTGACTTTC.

This chain links TRBV7-9 with TRBJ2-5; the D gene is possibly TRBD2 (5 bases). V was shortened by 5 bases and J by 5 bases, with 18 bases between the two germline ends. Germline V gene lookup returns CDR1 SEHNR and CDR2 FQNEAQ (reference sequence). This CDR3 has 15 amino acids. As DNA, the CDR3 is TGTGCCAGCAGCCCCTTCGCAGGAGGTCGGGAGACCCAGTACTTC. Protein: CASSPFAGGRETQYF. The whole variable domain, filled in from reference TRBV7-9 and TRBJ2-5, reads DTGVSQNPRHKITKRGQNVTFRCDPISEHNRLYWYRQTLGQGPEFLTYFQNEAQLEKSRLLSDRFSAERPKGSFSTLEIQRTEQGDSAMYLCASSPFAGGRETQYFGPGTRLLVL.

The chain employs TRBV4-3 and TRBJ2-6, with no clear D. The CDR3 contains 16 residues. V was cut by 3 bases and J by 1 base, with 10 bases left in between. CDR1 and CDR2 from the germline V gene are LGHNA and YSLEER. The CDR3 loop is CASSHSHFSGANVLTF. In nucleotides, the CDR3 is TGCGCCAGCAGCCATTCACACTTTTCTGGGGCCAACGTCCTGACTTTC.

CDR3 sequence: CASSYRVNYEQYF. The DNA of the CDR3 is TGTGCCAGTAGCTACAGGGTAAACTACGAGCAGTACTTC. The chain links TRBV19 to TRBJ2-7, with a possible D match to TRBD1 (6 bases). Germline V CDR1 and CDR2: LNHDA, SQIVND (reference sequence). The CDR3 consists of 13 residues. The V end was cut by 6 bases, the J end by 3 bases, with 12 bases between.

The V gene is TRBV29-1, the J gene TRBJ2-1; D uncertain. The length of the CDR3 is 10 residues. The germline gives CDR1 SQVTM, CDR2 ANQGSEA. V was cut by 2 bases and J by 9 bases, with 5 bases left in between. The CDR3: CSVESIEQFF. The DNA of the CDR3 is TGCAGCGTTGAAAGCATTGAGCAGTTCTTC.

J is TRBJ1-1 and V is TRBV27; 10 positions agree with TRBD1. The CDR3 is made up of 16 amino acids. V lost 6 bases and J lost 0; bases outside the gene matches: 7. Germline V gene data show CDR1 as MNHEY and CDR2 as SMNVEV (reference sequence). CDR3 coding DNA: TGTGCCAGCAGGGGGGGGACAGGGGCCCTGAACACTGAAGCTTTCTTT. Amino acids: CASRGGTGALNTEAFF.

This chain uses TRBV2 with TRBJ2-7, with 8 nucleotides matching TRBD1. The V and J ends lost 1 base and 7 bases, in that order; junction bases with no gene match: 3. Germline lookup yields CDR1 SNHLY and CDR2 FYNNEI. The CDR3 is 13 amino acids. CDR3 nucleotide sequence: TGTGCCAGCAGTGAAGACAGGGGGATGGAGCAGTACTTC. Its protein is CASSEDRGMEQYF.

As to this clone: This same CDR3 is encoded by further DNA sequences in the sample. The rearrangement uses TRBV10-1 and TRBJ2-1; TRBD1 might be the D (6 bases). Germline-derived CDR1 and CDR2 are WNHNN and SYGVQD (reference sequence). Trimming left V 3 bases short and J 4 bases short, with 7 bases between. The length of the CDR3 is 13 residues. CDR3 in amino acids: CASSEDRYNEQFF. The CDR3 DNA sequence: TGCGCCAGCAGTGAAGACAGGTACAATGAGCAGTTCTTC.